This TCR beta chain was captured by sequencing in a study of cytomegalovirus exposure and HLA in healthy donors. Whole-study findings and limits: Most of the CMV-associated TCR beta chains (in a later analysis) appeared to be HLA-restricted.

60 Vbeta and 13 Jbeta primers were used in PCR. Here immunoSEQ multiplex PCR was the method, and the copy in TCRdb shows in-frame clones only, minus some. The data contain 200,000 or so clones, roughly 83% of them singletons. Concerning this clone: Its antigen is unidentified.

Sequenced material: PBMCs. The receptor comes from a male donor in good health and CMV-seropositive.

For the CDR3, the DNA is TGTGCCAGCAGCTTGAGGGCAGGGCAGGGAGAGACCCAGTACTTC. This translates into CASSLRAGQGETQYF. The genes are TRBV5-4 and TRBJ2-5; weak D call: TRBD1 (5 bases). The V gene lost 1 base and the J gene lost 4 bases, with 14 bases spanning the gap. CDR3 length: 15 amino acids. The germline CDR1 and CDR2 sequences are SGHNT and YYREEE (reference sequence).